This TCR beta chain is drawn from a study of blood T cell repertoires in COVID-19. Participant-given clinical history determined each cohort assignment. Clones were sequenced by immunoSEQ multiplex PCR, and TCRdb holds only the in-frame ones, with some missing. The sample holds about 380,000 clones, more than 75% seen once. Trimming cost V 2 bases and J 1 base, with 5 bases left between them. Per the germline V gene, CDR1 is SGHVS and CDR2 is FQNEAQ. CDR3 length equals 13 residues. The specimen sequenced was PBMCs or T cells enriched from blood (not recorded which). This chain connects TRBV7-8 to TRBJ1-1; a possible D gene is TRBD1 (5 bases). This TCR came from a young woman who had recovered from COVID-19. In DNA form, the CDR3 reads TGTGCCAGCAGCTTAACAGGGAACACTGAAGCTTTCTTT. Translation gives CASSLTGNTEAFF.